Below, one TCR beta chain is given with its context. Its antigen is unknown. Other nucleotide sequences in the sample specify the same CDR3. Healthy bone marrow donors formed the donor group. From germline, CDR1 is MGHRA and CDR2 YSYEKL. V lost 1 base and J lost 3, with 10 bases in between. This CDR3 is 14 amino acids long. This record comes from a study of cytomegalovirus exposure and HLA in healthy donors. Study-wide findings and caveats: A later examination showed that TCR association rates differed by HLA locus, with DRB1 most and HLA-C fewest. The records held CMV serostatus as the only immune exposure information. The study carried out a later analysis of TCR beta sequences. It associated 15,000 to 20,000 of them with specific HLA alleles at a false discovery rate of 0.05.

PCR amplification relied on 60 Vbeta primers (plus 13 Jbeta primers). Sequencing was performed with immunoSEQ multiplex PCR; in TCRdb, only in-frame clones are kept and a portion is missing. The listing records about 70,000 clones. Specimen: PBMCs. The chain employs TRBV4-1 and TRBJ2-7, with TRBD1 as a possible D gene (6 bases). This receptor was identified in a female donor in good health and CMV-seropositive. CDR3 coding DNA: TGCGCCAGCAGCCAAGTCGACAGGATCTACGAGCAGTACTTC. This translates into CASSQVDRIYEQYF.